Listed below are T cell receptor beta chains from one sample, sequenced in a study of CD8 T cells in ankylosing spondylitis. Each CDR3 protein gets one entry after TCRdb re-called the 5' RACE reads with MiXCR. The profile shows about 320,000 distinct CDR3 sequences, 11% of them singletons. The sequenced sample consisted of blood, either unsorted or a sorted T cell fraction (not recorded which). These TCRs come from a female donor with ankylosing spondylitis or in good health (not recorded which). CDR3s include the opening cysteine and the closing phenylalanine or tryptophan. Each record gives: clone size, J gene, CDR3 length, D gene, V gene, CDR3 DNA, CDR3 protein. The D gene is left open where the match is weak. Clone size is shown for a subset of rows, as once, few, many or a class of expanded clone.

abundance: many
j_gene: TRBJ2-3
len: 12
d_gene: NA
v_gene: TRBV21-1
CDR3nt: TGTGCCAGCAGCAAACTCCCGGGTACGCAGTATTTT
CDR3aa: CASSKLPGTQYF

abundance: few
j_gene: TRBJ2-2
len: 16
d_gene: TRBD2
v_gene: TRBV3-1
CDR3nt: TGTGCCAGCAGCCAAGCGGCGGGAGGGCGGACCGGGGAGCTGTTTTTT
CDR3aa: CASSQAAGGRTGELFF

abundance: few
j_gene: TRBJ2-1
len: 15
d_gene: TRBD2
v_gene: TRBV25-1
CDR3nt: TGTGCCAGCAGTGGGGGAGGGGCGGGGAGGAATGAGCAGTTCTTC
CDR3aa: CASSGGGAGRNEQFF

abundance: NA
j_gene: TRBJ2-1
len: 17
d_gene: TRBD2
v_gene: TRBV7-8
CDR3nt: TGTGCCAGCAGCCCCGACAGACTAGCGGGAACCTACAATGAGCAGTTCTTC
CDR3aa: CASSPDRLAGTYNEQFF

abundance: many
j_gene: TRBJ2-1
len: 15
d_gene: TRBD1
v_gene: TRBV20-1
CDR3nt: TGCAGTGCTTTAAAAGGGACAGGGATGCATAATGAGCAGTTCTTC
CDR3aa: CSALKGTGMHNEQFF

abundance: many
j_gene: TRBJ2-1
len: 12
d_gene: TRBD1
v_gene: TRBV20-1
CDR3nt: TGCAGTGCTAGAGAGACAGGGGATGAGCAGTTCTTC
CDR3aa: CSARETGDEQFF

abundance: NA
j_gene: TRBJ2-1
len: 15
d_gene: NA
v_gene: TRBV9
CDR3nt: TGTGCCAGCAGCGTGACGGGACCCTCCTACAATGAGCAGTTCTTC
CDR3aa: CASSVTGPSYNEQFF

abundance: many
j_gene: TRBJ2-1
len: 17
d_gene: NA
v_gene: TRBV4-3
CDR3nt: TGCGCCAGCAGCCAAGGGGGTAGCTTAAGCTCCTACAATGAGCAGTTCTTC
CDR3aa: CASSQGGSLSSYNEQFF

abundance: many
j_gene: TRBJ2-7
len: 15
d_gene: NA
v_gene: TRBV7-2
CDR3nt: TGTGCCAGCAGCTTAGATGGTCGGAGATCCTACGAGCAGTACTTC
CDR3aa: CASSLDGRRSYEQYF

abundance: NA
j_gene: TRBJ1-1
len: 12
d_gene: NA
v_gene: TRBV29-1
CDR3nt: TGCAGCGCCGGGGGGGCGGGCACTGAAGCTTTCTTT
CDR3aa: CSAGGAGTEAFF